These T cell receptor beta chains were read from a single sample in a study of blood T cell repertoires in COVID-19. Libraries were prepared by immunoSEQ multiplex PCR; TCRdb keeps only in-frame clonotypes and omits some of them. The repertoire holds about 64,000 clones, with around 80% as singletons. The sequenced sample was peripheral blood. The source is a man aged 60-69 years with COVID-19, enrolled during active disease. Both conserved end residues are part of each CDR3. Each record gives: D gene, V gene, J gene, clone size, CDR3 DNA, CDR3 protein. The D gene is left open where the match is weak. For some rows the clone size is stated as once, few or many, or as a class when expanded; others skip it.

>.|TRBV4-1|TRBJ2-1|.
TGCGCCAGCCCCCTAGCGACTAAGGTAAATGAGCAGTTCTTC
CASPLATKVNEQFF
>TRBD1|TRBV10-2|TRBJ2-5|.
TGCGCCAGCAGGAGGGGGCAACTGGAGACCCAGTACTTC
CASRRGQLETQYF
>.|TRBV5-1|TRBJ1-1|few
TGCGCCAGCAGCTTGTTCTCGTTGAACACTGAAGCTTTCTTT
CASSLFSLNTEAFF
>TRBD2|TRBV3-1/TRBV3-2|TRBJ2-3|few
TGTGCCAGCAGCCAAACTAGCGGGGCAGATACGCAGTATTTT
CASSQTSGADTQYF
>.|TRBV28|TRBJ2-4|.
TGTGCCAGCACCAAGCCGCAGGGGGCCAAAAACATTCAGTACTTC
CASTKPQGAKNIQYF
>.|TRBV7-2|TRBJ1-3|.
TGTGCCAGCAGCCCCGCCGGTGCAGGAAACACCATATATTTT
CASSPAGAGNTIYF
>.|TRBV7-3|TRBJ2-3|once
TGTGCCAGCAGCTTAAGCCCCACAATCACAGATACGCAGTATTTT
CASSLSPTITDTQYF
>TRBD2|TRBV20-1|TRBJ2-7|.
TGCAGTACCCTAGCGGGGTTAGAGCAGTACTTC
CSTLAGLEQYF
>TRBD1|TRBV28|TRBJ1-2|.
TGTGCCAGCAGTGGGGGACAGGGGGCACAAAGAGGCTACACCTTC
CASSGGQGAQRGYTF
>TRBD2|TRBV6-1|TRBJ2-3|.
TGTGCCAGCAGTGCCCCCCTAGCGGGGGGCACAGATACGCAGTATTTT
CASSAPLAGGTDTQYF
>TRBD2|TRBV19|TRBJ2-5|.
TGTGCCAGTAGTATCACCAGCGGGATTCAGGAGACCCAGTACTTC
CASSITSGIQETQYF
>TRBD2|TRBV5-4|TRBJ2-5|.
TGTGCCAGCAGCAATTGGCGGGAGAACCAAGAGACCCAGTACTTC
CASSNWRENQETQYF
>TRBD1|TRBV15|TRBJ2-1|once
TGTGCCACCAGCACAAGGACAGGGGAGCAGTTCTTC
CATSTRTGEQFF
>TRBD1|TRBV5-1|TRBJ1-4|.
TGCGCCAGCAGCCTGGGGACAGGGAGTGAAAAACTGTTTTTT
CASSLGTGSEKLFF
>TRBD1|TRBV6-5|TRBJ1-4|.
TGTGCCAGCAGACAAACGACAGGGGTTAATGAAAAACTGTTTTTT
CASRQTTGVNEKLFF
>.|TRBV14|TRBJ1-5|.
TGTGCCAGCAGCCAAGGGAGGGGGGGTCAGCCCCAGCATTTT
CASSQGRGGQPQHF
>.|TRBV4-1|TRBJ2-7|.
TGCGCCAGCAGCCAAGAAAACGGCTACGAGCAGTACTTC
CASSQENGYEQYF
>TRBD1|TRBV2|TRBJ1-2|.
TGTGCCAGCACCGGGGACAGGGGGGTGTATGGCTACACCTTC
CASTGDRGVYGYTF
>.|TRBV5-5|TRBJ1-6|once
TGTGCCAGCAGCTCCCTCCCGGTTTCACCCCTCCACTTT
CASSSLPVSPLHF
>TRBD1|TRBV29-1|TRBJ2-1|.
TGCAGCGTTGGGACAGGGGGCAGTGAGCAGTTCTTC
CSVGTGGSEQFF
>TRBD1|TRBV7-9|TRBJ1-6|.
TGTGCCAGCAGCTTTTGGGACAGGGAAACTTCACCCCTCCACTTT
CASSFWDRETSPLHF
>TRBD2|TRBV2|TRBJ2-1|.
TGTGCCAGCAGTAAGGGACTAGCGGGGGGTCAGGAGCAGTTCTTC
CASSKGLAGGQEQFF
>.|TRBV5-6|TRBJ1-2|few
TGTGCCAGCGCGACGGGAGCCCCGGGTAGCTACACCTTC
CASATGAPGSYTF
>.|TRBV7-2|TRBJ1-2|.
TGTGCCAGCAGCCCCCCGACACCGAACTATGGCTACACCTTC
CASSPPTPNYGYTF
>TRBD2|TRBV4-1|TRBJ2-7|.
TGCGCCAGCAGCCAAGATGTGGGGACTAGCGGAGAGTTCTTGGAGCAGTACTTC
CASSQDVGTSGEFLEQYF
>TRBD2|TRBV19|TRBJ2-3|.
TGTGCCAGTACCGCTGGGGCTAGCGGGGATACGCAGTATTTT
CASTAGASGDTQYF
>TRBD2|TRBV3-1/TRBV3-2|TRBJ2-2|.
TGTGCCGCCGGACTAGCGGGCCACACCGGGGAGCTGTTTTTT
CAAGLAGHTGELFF
>TRBD1|TRBV28|TRBJ1-6|.
TGTGCCAGCAGCTCCGGGACAGGGAGAGCACCCCTCCACTTT
CASSSGTGRAPLHF
>TRBD2|TRBV7-2|TRBJ2-3|.
TGTGCCAGCAGCTTTGGCAGCGGGGGATCAGATACGCAGTATTTT
CASSFGSGGSDTQYF
>TRBD2|TRBV19|TRBJ2-6|.
TGTGCCAGTGCGGGAGGGGGCTCTGGGGCCAACGTCCTGACTTTC
CASAGGGSGANVLTF
>.|TRBV28|TRBJ1-6|.
TGTGCCAGCTTACAGGGCAGCAGCTATAATTCACCCCTCCACTTT
CASLQGSSYNSPLHF
>.|TRBV7-2|TRBJ1-5|.
TGTGCCAGCAGCTTTGCAGGGAATAGCAATCAGCCCCAGCATTTT
CASSFAGNSNQPQHF
>.|TRBV11-3|TRBJ2-3|.
TGTGCCAGCAGCCTGAGACTCACAGATACGCAGTATTTT
CASSLRLTDTQYF
>TRBD1|TRBV2|TRBJ2-3|.
TGTGCCAGCAGTGAAGGGACAGGGTTTAGGGGCACAGATACGCAGTATTTT
CASSEGTGFRGTDTQYF
>.|TRBV5-1|TRBJ2-7|.
TGCGCCAGCAGCCCTGGAACAGGGAAGTTCGAGCAGTACTTC
CASSPGTGKFEQYF
>.|TRBV3-1/TRBV3-2|TRBJ1-2|.
TGTGCCAGCAGCCAAGGCACAGTTTATGGCTACACCTTC
CASSQGTVYGYTF
>TRBD1|TRBV29-1|TRBJ2-5|.
TGCAGCTTCTTAGGACAGGACCAAGAGACCCAGTACTTC
CSFLGQDQETQYF
>.|TRBV5-1|TRBJ2-3|.
TGCGCCAGCAGCCCGCCGGCAGATACGCAGTATTTT
CASSPPADTQYF
>TRBD1|TRBV7-3|TRBJ2-3|.
TGTGCCAGCAGCTTGGGACAGGCTTCCGATACGCAGTATTTT
CASSLGQASDTQYF
>TRBD1|TRBV9|TRBJ2-5|.
TGTGCCAGCAGCCCAACCAGTTTCTCAGGGGGCGAGACCCAGTACTTC
CASSPTSFSGGETQYF
>.|TRBV5-4|TRBJ2-2|.
TGTGCCAGCAGCCCTCCCCCGGGGGAGAACACCGGGGAGCTGTTTTTT
CASSPPPGENTGELFF